Listed here are 26 T cell receptor beta chains from one sample, sequenced in a study of blood T cells in healthy people across ages. Next came a second PCR, run for roughly 7 to 12 cycles, which used a sample-barcoded 5' primer along with a J-beta primer mix. TCRdb redid the calling of the 5' RACE reads with MiXCR, one entry per CDR3 protein. The table lists roughly 900,000 distinct CDR3 sequences, 29% of them singletons. Input material: blood. The receptor source for this set is a woman older than 75 in good health.

This clonotype was seen ten or more times. This chain uses TRBV2 with TRBJ2-7; the D is unclear. Germline assignment: CDR1 SNHLY and CDR2 FYNNEI. There are 12 residues in the CDR3. Trimming removed 3 bases from V and 0 bases from J, with 3 bases in between. DNA of the CDR3: TGTGCCAGCAGTGATACCTCCTACGAGCAGTACTTC. Translated: CASSDTSYEQYF. The full variable domain, completed using reference TRBV2 and TRBJ2-7, is EPEVTQTPSHQVTQMGQEVILRCVPISNHLYFYWYRQILGQKVEFLVSFYNNEISEKSEIFDDQFSVERPDGSNFTLKIRSTKLEDSAMYFCASSDTSYEQYFGPGTRLTVT.

The sample holds one count of this clonotype. This chain connects TRBV5-1 to TRBJ2-1; D might be TRBD1 (6 bases). Per the germline V gene, CDR1 is SGHRS and CDR2 is YFSETQ. The CDR3 spans 14 residues. Trimming removed 4 bases at V and 3 bases at J, with 11 bases between. CDR3: CASSRTEIYNEQFF. The DNA for the CDR3 is TGCGCCAGCAGCCGGACAGAAATCTACAATGAGCAGTTCTTC. The full variable domain, with the rest looked up from reference TRBV5-1 and TRBJ2-1, is KAGVTQTPRYLIKTRGQQVTLSCSPISGHRSVSWYQQTPGQGLQFLFEYFSETQRNKGNFPGRFSGRQFSNSRSEMNVSTLELGDSALYLCASSRTEIYNEQFFGPGTRLTVL.

This clonotype was counted many times. The V gene is TRBV5-1, the J gene TRBJ1-1; D not resolved. The V and J ends lost 2 bases and 1 base respectively, with 18 bases between them. The germline V gene encodes CDR1 SGHRS and CDR2 YFSETQ. The length of the CDR3 is 17 residues. CDR3 nucleotides: TGCGCCAGCAGCTTTGGAGGTTTGGTCCGGTGGAACACTGAAGCTTTCTTT. Translated, it gives CASSFGGLVRWNTEAFF.

This clonotype was detected many times. This chain joins TRBV28 and TRBJ1-2, with D unclear. The CDR3 totals 13 residues. Trimming stripped 4 bases from V and 5 bases from J, with 11 bases between. Germline CDR1 reads MDHEN; CDR2 reads SYDVKM. CDR3 coding DNA: TGTGCCAGCAGTTCCCGGGGTCCATATGGCTACACCTTC. This codes for CASSSRGPYGYTF.

This clonotype was recorded at least ten times. CDR3 sequence reads: CSARRGGAYQETQYF. DNA for the CDR3: TGCAGTGCTAGAAGGGGGGGGGCTTATCAAGAGACCCAGTACTTC. The rearrangement links TRBV20-1 to TRBJ2-5, with TRBD2 as a possible D gene (7 bases). The CDR3 is 15 residues long. Germline V gives CDR1 DFQATT, CDR2 SNEGSKA (reference sequence). The V end was cut by 2 bases, the J end by 2 bases, with 15 bases between.

This clonotype was observed a few times. This chain joins TRBV20-1 and TRBJ1-2; D possibly corresponds to TRBD1 (5 bases). Germline V gene lookup returns CDR1 DFQATT and CDR2 SNEGSKA (reference sequence). This CDR3 has 13 residues. Trimming shortened V by 0 bases and J by 7 bases, and 12 bases separated the two germline ends. DNA of the CDR3: TGCAGTGCTAGAGATTCGGGGCGAAGTGGCTACACCTTC. Protein sequence: CSARDSGRSGYTF.

This clonotype was seen only a few times. The chain uses TRBV3-1 and TRBJ2-7; no reliable D call. The CDR3 contains 16 residues. The V gene lost 5 bases and the J gene lost 2 bases, with 19 bases spanning the gap. The germline CDR1 and CDR2 sequences are LGHDT and YNNKEL (reference sequence). CDR3 bases: TGTGCCAGCAGCGAAAGGGAAGCTCTCGGGCCCTACGAGCAGTACTTC. Residues: CASSEREALGPYEQYF.

This clonotype occurred many times. The genes are TRBV4-3 and TRBJ1-1, with 8 bases identical to TRBD1. V trimming: 4 bases; J trimming: 1 base; junction bases outside the gene matches: 5. In germline, CDR1 is LGHNA, CDR2 YSLEER. This CDR3 comprises 15 residues. The CDR3 DNA is TGCGCCAGCAGCCGGCAAGACAGGGGGAACACTGAAGCTTTCTTT. Its protein is CASSRQDRGNTEAFF.

In its sample, this clonotype was seen a few times. V and J are TRBV7-6 and TRBJ2-6; a possible D gene is TRBD1 (5 bases). V was cut by 3 bases and J by 0 bases, with 12 bases left in between. Germline-derived CDR1 and CDR2 are SGHVS and FNYEAQ. The length of the CDR3 is 17 residues. The CDR3 loop is CASSFSRARSGANVLTF. The CDR3 coding sequence is TGTGCCAGCAGCTTTAGCAGGGCCCGCTCTGGGGCCAACGTCCTGACTTTC. Together with reference TRBV7-6 and TRBJ2-6, the CDR3 gives the full variable domain: GAGVSQSPRYKVTKRGQDVALRCDPISGHVSLYWYRQALGQGPEFLTYFNYEAQQDKSGLPNDRFSAERPEGSISTLTIQRTEQRDSAMYRCASSFSRARSGANVLTFGAGSRLTVL.

This clonotype was observed at least ten times. The chain couples TRBV12-3 or TRBV12-4 to TRBJ2-1; D is undetermined. This CDR3 is 15 amino acids long. The V gene lost 2 bases and the J gene lost 2 bases, with 10 bases spanning the gap. CDR3 sequence: CASSLIKGTYNEQFF. For the CDR3, the DNA is TGTGCCAGCAGTTTAATCAAGGGAACCTACAATGAGCAGTTCTTC.

This clonotype was observed a handful of times. The chain recombines TRBV12-3 or TRBV12-4 with TRBJ2-3; D might be TRBD2 (5 bases). Deletions cut 3 bases from V and 4 bases from J, with 11 bases between. This CDR3 is 14 amino acids long. CDR3 loop: CASSLGMRADTQYF. CDR3 DNA sequence: TGTGCCAGCAGTTTGGGAATGAGGGCAGATACGCAGTATTTT.

Concerning this clonotype: A much larger clone lies a single base off, so this may be a read error. V is TRBV6-5 and J is TRBJ2-4; D unresolved. The germline gives CDR1 MNHEY, CDR2 SVGAGI. V lost 5 bases, J lost 13 bases, and 18 bases lay in between. The CDR3 extends over 13 amino acids. CDR3 DNA sequence: TGTGCCAGCAGTACGACGAACCGCTACGGGCAGTACTTC. Translated, it gives CASSTTNRYGQYF.

The genes are TRBV6-1 and TRBJ2-7, with no clear D. The CDR3 runs to 11 residues. The V and J ends lost 8 bases and 7 bases respectively, with 12 bases between them. Germline-derived CDR1 and CDR2 are MNHNS and SASEGT. CDR3 bases: TGTGCCAGCGGCCGGCCGAGGGAGCAGTACTTC. Its translation is CASGRPREQYF.

The V and J genes are TRBV10-2 and TRBJ2-7; possibly TRBD1 or TRBD2 for D (6 bases each). The better agreement between TRBJ2-5 and the DNA end casts doubt on the J call. CDR3 length equals 16 residues. CDR1 is WSHSY and CDR2 is SAAADI in the germline V gene. The CDR3 protein is CASSGMGRGAQETQYF. In nucleotides, the CDR3 is TGCGCCAGCAGTGGTATGGGTAGGGGGGCACAGGAGACCCAGTACTTC.

J is TRBJ2-2 and V is TRBV7-2; maybe TRBD1 (6 bases). The CDR3 totals 15 residues. Between the trimmed V and J ends, which lost 3 bases and 1 base, there was a span of 9 bases. From germline, CDR1 is SGHTA and CDR2 FQGNSA. CDR3 DNA sequence: TGTGCCAGCAGCTTGTGGGGGCTGAACACCGGGGAGCTGTTTTTT. The encoded protein is CASSLWGLNTGELFF.

This chain joins TRBV20-1 and TRBJ2-5; 7 bases match TRBD2. The J call may be incorrect, as the DNA end agrees better with TRBJ2-7. This CDR3 contains 16 residues. CDR1 is DFQATT and CDR2 is SNEGSKA in the germline V gene (reference sequence). The CDR3 bases are TGCAGTGCTAGAGGGACCCTTGGCGGGAGTCGTCACGAGCAGTACTTC. Translation gives CSARGTLGGSRHEQYF.

Comments on this clonotype: One base away lies a much larger clone, so this may be a sequencing read error. The V call is TRBV4-1, the J call TRBJ2-5; possibly TRBD1 or TRBD2 for D (5 bases each). The CDR3 consists of 14 residues. Germline V lookup: CDR1 MGHRA, CDR2 YSYEKL. Between the trimmed V and J ends, which lost 5 bases and 11 bases, there was a span of 21 bases. The CDR3 here is CASSGTGTHNEQYF. The CDR3 nucleotides read TGCGCCAGCAGCGGCACCGGGACCCATAATGAGCAGTACTTC.

This clonotype was detected only a few times. The chain uses TRBV10-3 and TRBJ2-5; D gene unclear. The ends were cut back, 0 bases at V and 1 base at J, with 6 bases in the middle. CDR1 and CDR2 (germline): ENHRY, SYGVKD. The CDR3 loop spans 14 amino acids. The CDR3: CAISESGSQETQYF. The CDR3 DNA follows: TGTGCCATCAGTGAGTCGGGCAGCCAAGAGACCCAGTACTTC.

This clonotype was seen repeatedly, ten times or more. The rearrangement uses TRBV4-3 and TRBJ2-3; 7 bases match TRBD2. Germline V gives CDR1 LGHNA, CDR2 YSLEER. The CDR3 loop spans 17 amino acids. The V and J ends lost 1 base and 2 bases, in that order; junction bases with no gene match: 9. CDR3 region: CASSQGRLGGTTDTQYF. The CDR3 region has the DNA TGCGCCAGCAGCCAAGGACGCCTGGGGGGGACCACAGATACGCAGTATTTT.

This clonotype was seen only a few times. This may come from a read error, since a much larger clone is one base off. V usage is TRBV30 and J usage is TRBJ2-4; 8 bases fit TRBD1. The J call may be mistaken, given a closer DNA end match to TRBJ2-7. CDR1 and CDR2 from the germline V gene are GTSNPN and SVGIG (reference sequence). The CDR3 contains 17 residues. The CDR3 DNA reads as TGTGCCTGGAGTTTTCTGCGTGGACAGGGTGGAAGCAACGAGCAGTACTTC. It specifies CAWSFLRGQGGSNEQYF.

For this clonotype: Just one base apart from a much larger clone, this may be a read error. V and J are TRBV10-2 and TRBJ2-1; D remains ambiguous. The CDR3 consists of 15 residues. Trimming took off 6 bases at V and 3 bases at J, with 15 bases between the two ends. Germline V gives CDR1 WSHSY, CDR2 SAAADI. The CDR3 is CASRAREDRYNEQFF. CDR3 DNA: TGCGCCAGCAGGGCAAGGGAAGATCGCTACAATGAGCAGTTCTTC.

This clonotype appeared many times. The rearrangement links TRBV7-2 to TRBJ2-1, with D possibly being TRBD2 (5 bases). CDR3 length equals 14 residues. Germline V gives CDR1 SGHTA, CDR2 FQGNSA. V lost 3 bases and J lost 2, with 8 bases in between. In DNA form, the CDR3 reads TGTGCCAGCAGCTTCGACTATACCTACAATGAGCAGTTCTTC. This gives the protein CASSFDYTYNEQFF.

In its sample, this clonotype was seen many times. The chain uses TRBV3-1 and TRBJ2-5, with D uncertain. Germline V gene sequence: CDR1 LGHDT, CDR2 YNNKEL (reference sequence). Deletions cut 7 bases from V and 1 base from J, with 13 bases between. The CDR3 is 14 residues long. The CDR3 DNA follows: TGTGCCAGCAAACGATGGAACAGCCAAGAGACCCAGTACTTC. Protein: CASKRWNSQETQYF.

This clonotype was recorded a few times. This chain joins TRBV5-1 and TRBJ2-2; 10 bases are a match to TRBD1. CDR1 is SGHRS and CDR2 is YFSETQ in the germline V gene. V shed 2 bases, J shed 5 bases, and the junction held 3 bases outside the gene matches. This CDR3 spans 15 amino acids. The CDR3 region has the DNA TGCGCCAGCAGCTTTGGGACAGGGGCAACCGGGGAGCTGTTTTTT. This gives the protein CASSFGTGATGELFF.

This clonotype was observed at least ten times. V is TRBV7-2 and J is TRBJ2-5, with TRBD1 matching 7 bases. The CDR3 contains 16 residues. V lost 3 bases and J lost 2; bases outside the gene matches: 9. Germline V gene sequence: CDR1 SGHTA, CDR2 FQGNSA. As DNA, the CDR3 is TGTGCCAGCAGCTTGACCCCACCGGGACAGCAAGAGACCCAGTACTTC. Amino acids: CASSLTPPGQQETQYF.

This clonotype was seen a few times. The chain joins TRBV12-3 or TRBV12-4 to TRBJ1-1; a weak D match, TRBD1 (5 bases). The ends were cut back, 5 bases at V and 1 base at J, with 20 bases in the middle. This CDR3 is 17 amino acids long. CDR3 protein: CASSLNKPGIWNTEAFF. The CDR3 DNA is TGTGCCAGCAGTCTGAATAAGCCAGGGATTTGGAACACTGAAGCTTTCTTT.